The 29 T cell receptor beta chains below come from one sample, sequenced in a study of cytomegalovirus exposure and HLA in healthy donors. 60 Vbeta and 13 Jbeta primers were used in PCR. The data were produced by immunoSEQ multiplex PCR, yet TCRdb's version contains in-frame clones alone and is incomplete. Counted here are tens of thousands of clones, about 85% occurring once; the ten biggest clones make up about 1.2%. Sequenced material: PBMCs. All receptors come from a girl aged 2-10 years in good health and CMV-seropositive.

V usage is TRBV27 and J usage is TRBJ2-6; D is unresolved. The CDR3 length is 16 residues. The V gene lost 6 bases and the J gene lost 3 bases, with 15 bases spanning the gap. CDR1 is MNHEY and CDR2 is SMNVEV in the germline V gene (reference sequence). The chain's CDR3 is CASSMERGGGANVLTF. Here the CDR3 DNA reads TGTGCCAGCAGCATGGAGCGTGGCGGTGGGGCCAACGTCCTGACTTTC.

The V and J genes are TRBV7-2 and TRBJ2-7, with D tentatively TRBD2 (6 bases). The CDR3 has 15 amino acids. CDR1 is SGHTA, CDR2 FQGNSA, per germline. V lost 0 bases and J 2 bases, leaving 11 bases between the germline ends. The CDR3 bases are TGTGCCAGCAGCTTAGCTAGCGGAGTCACCTACGAGCAGTACTTC. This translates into CASSLASGVTYEQYF. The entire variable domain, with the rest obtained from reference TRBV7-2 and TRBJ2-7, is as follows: GAGVSQSPSNKVTEKGKDVELRCDPISGHTALYWYRQSLGQGLEFLIYFQGNSAPDKSGLPSDRFSAERTGGSVSTLTIQRTQQEDSAVYLCASSLASGVTYEQYFGPGTRLTVT.

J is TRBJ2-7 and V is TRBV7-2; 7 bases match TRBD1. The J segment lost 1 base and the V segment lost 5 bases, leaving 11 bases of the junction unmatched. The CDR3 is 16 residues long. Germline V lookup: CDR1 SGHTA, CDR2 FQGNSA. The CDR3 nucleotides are TGTGCCAGCAGCCAAAAACCCCGGGACAGATCCTACGAGCAGTACTTC. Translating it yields CASSQKPRDRSYEQYF. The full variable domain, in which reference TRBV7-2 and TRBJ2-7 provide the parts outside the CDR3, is GAGVSQSPSNKVTEKGKDVELRCDPISGHTALYWYRQSLGQGLEFLIYFQGNSAPDKSGLPSDRFSAERTGGSVSTLTIQRTQQEDSAVYLCASSQKPRDRSYEQYFGPGTRLTVT.

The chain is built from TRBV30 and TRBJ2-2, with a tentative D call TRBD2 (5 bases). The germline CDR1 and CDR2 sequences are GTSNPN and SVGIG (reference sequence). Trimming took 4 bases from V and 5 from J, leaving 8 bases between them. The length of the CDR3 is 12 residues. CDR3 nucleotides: TGTGCCTGGACCCCGGGAACCGGGGAGCTGTTTTTT. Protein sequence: CAWTPGTGELFF.

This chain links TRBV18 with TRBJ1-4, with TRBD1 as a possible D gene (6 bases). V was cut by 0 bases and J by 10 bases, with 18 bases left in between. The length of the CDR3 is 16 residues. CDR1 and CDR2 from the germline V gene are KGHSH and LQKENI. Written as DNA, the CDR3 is TGTGCCAGCTCACCACCGGAACAGGGACGTACCGGAAAACTGTTTTTT. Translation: CASSPPEQGRTGKLFF.

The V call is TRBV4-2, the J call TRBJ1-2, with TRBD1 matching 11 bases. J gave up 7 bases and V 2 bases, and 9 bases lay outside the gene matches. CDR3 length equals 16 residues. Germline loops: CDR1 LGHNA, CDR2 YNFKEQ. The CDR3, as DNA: TGTGCCAGCAGCCAATCTATTGGGACAGGGGGAGGTGGCTACACCTTC. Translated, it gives CASSQSIGTGGGGYTF.

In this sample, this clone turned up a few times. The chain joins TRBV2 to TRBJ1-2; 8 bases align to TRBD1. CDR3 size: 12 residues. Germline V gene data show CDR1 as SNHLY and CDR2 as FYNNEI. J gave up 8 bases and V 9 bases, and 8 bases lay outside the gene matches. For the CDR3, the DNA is TGTGCCAGTAAGACTGACAGGGGAGGCTACACCTTC. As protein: CASKTDRGGYTF.

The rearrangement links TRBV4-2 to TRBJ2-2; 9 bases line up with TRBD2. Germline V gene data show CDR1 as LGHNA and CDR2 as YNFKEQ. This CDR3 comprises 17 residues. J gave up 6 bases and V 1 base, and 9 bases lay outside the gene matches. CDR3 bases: TGTGCCAGCAGCCAAGGCCCGCGGCTAGCGGGACCCGGGGAGCTGTTTTTT. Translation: CASSQGPRLAGPGELFF.

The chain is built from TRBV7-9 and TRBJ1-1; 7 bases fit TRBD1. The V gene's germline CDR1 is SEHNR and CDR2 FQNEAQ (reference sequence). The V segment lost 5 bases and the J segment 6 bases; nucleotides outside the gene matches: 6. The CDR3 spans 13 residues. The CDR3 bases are TGTGCCAGCAGCCACAGGGGAGAATCTGAAGCTTTCTTT. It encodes CASSHRGESEAFF.

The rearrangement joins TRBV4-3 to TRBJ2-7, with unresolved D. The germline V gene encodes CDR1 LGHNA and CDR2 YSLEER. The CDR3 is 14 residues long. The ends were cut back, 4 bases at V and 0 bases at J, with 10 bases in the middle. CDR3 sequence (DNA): TGCGCCAGCAGCCCGGAGTTAGGCTCCTACGAGCAGTACTTC. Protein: CASSPELGSYEQYF.

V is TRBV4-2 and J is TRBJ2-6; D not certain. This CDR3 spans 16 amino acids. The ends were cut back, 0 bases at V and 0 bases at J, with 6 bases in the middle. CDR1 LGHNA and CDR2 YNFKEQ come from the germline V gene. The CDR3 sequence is CASSQDLSSGANVLTF. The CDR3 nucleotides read TGTGCCAGCAGCCAAGATCTATCCTCTGGGGCCAACGTCCTGACTTTC.

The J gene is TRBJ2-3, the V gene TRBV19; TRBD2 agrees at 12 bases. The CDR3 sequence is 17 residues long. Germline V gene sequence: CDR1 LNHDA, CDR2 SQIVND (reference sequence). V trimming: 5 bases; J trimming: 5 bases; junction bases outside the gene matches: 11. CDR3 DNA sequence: TGTGCCAGTAGTCCACGACTAGCGGGAGACCTGGGAGATACGCAGTATTTT. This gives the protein CASSPRLAGDLGDTQYF.

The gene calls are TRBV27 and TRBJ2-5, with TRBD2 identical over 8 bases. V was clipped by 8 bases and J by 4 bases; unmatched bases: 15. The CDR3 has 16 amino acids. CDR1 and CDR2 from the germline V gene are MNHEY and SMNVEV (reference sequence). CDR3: CASGNPDSGMGETQYF. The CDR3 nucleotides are TGTGCCAGCGGAAACCCAGATAGCGGGATGGGAGAGACCCAGTACTTC.

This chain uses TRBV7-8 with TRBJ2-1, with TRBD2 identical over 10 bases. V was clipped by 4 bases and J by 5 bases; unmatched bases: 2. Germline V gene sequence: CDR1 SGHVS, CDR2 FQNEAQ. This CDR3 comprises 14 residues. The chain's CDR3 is CASSSLAGDNEQFF. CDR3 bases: TGTGCCAGCAGCTCGCTAGCGGGAGACAATGAGCAGTTCTTC.

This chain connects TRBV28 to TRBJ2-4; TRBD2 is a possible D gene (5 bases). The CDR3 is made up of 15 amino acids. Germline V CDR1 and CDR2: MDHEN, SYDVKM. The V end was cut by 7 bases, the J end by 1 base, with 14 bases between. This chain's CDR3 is CASTSGEWAKNIQYF. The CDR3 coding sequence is TGTGCCAGCACCTCTGGGGAGTGGGCCAAAAACATTCAGTACTTC.

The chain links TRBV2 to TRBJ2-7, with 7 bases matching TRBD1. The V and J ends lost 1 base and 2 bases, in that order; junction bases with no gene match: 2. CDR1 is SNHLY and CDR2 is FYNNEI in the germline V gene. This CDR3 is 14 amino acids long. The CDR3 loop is CASSEGTGAYEQYF. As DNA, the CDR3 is TGTGCCAGCAGTGAAGGGACAGGAGCCTACGAGCAGTACTTC.

This CDR3 is CASRSDSYEQYF. The CDR3 region has the DNA TGTGCCAGTAGATCTGACAGCTACGAGCAGTACTTC. This sequence joins TRBV19 and TRBJ2-7; perhaps TRBD1 as D (5 bases). V lost 6 bases, J lost 3 bases, and 9 bases lay in between. CDR3 size: 12 residues. In germline, CDR1 is LNHDA, CDR2 SQIVND (reference sequence).

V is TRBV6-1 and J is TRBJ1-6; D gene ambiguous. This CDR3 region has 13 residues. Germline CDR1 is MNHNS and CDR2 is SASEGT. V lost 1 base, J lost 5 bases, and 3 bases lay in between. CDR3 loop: CASSEGDNSPLHF. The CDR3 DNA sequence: TGTGCCAGCAGTGAAGGAGATAATTCACCCCTCCACTTT.

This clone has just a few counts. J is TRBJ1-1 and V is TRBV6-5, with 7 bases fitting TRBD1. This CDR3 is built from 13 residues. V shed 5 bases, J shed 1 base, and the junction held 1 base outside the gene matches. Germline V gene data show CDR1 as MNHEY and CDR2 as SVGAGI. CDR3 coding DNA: TGTGCCAGCAGTGACAGGGAGAACACTGAAGCTTTCTTT. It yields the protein CASSDRENTEAFF.

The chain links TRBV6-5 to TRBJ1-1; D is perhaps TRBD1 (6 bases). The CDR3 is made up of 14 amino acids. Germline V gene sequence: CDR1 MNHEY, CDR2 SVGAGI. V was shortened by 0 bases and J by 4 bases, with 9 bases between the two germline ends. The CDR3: CASSYSGAATEAFF. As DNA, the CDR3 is TGTGCCAGCAGTTACTCGGGGGCAGCCACTGAAGCTTTCTTT.

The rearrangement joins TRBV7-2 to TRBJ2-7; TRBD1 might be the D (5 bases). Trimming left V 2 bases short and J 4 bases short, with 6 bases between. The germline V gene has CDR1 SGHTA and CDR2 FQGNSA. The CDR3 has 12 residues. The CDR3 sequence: CASSLQGYEQYF. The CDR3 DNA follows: TGTGCCAGCAGCTTACAGGGTTACGAGCAGTACTTC.

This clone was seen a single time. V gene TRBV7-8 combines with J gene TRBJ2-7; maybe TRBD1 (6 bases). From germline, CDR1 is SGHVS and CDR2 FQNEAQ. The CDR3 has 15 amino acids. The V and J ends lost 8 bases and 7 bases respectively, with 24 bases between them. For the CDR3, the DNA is TGTGCCAGCGCACGGATGCAGACAGGCCTTGATGAGCAGTACTTC. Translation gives CASARMQTGLDEQYF.

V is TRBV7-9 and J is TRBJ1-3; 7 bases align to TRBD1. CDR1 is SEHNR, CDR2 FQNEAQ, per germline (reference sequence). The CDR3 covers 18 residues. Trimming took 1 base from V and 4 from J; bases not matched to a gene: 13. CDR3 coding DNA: TGTGCCAGCAGCTTAGGTCCCCTCGCAGACAGGGAAGGAAACACCATATATTTT. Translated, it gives CASSLGPLADREGNTIYF.

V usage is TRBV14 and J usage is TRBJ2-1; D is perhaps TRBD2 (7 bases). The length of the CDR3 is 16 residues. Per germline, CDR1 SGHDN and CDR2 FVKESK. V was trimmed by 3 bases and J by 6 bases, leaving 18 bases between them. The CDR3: CASSQKPSGGRNEQFF. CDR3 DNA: TGTGCCAGCAGCCAGAAACCCTCCGGGGGGCGCAATGAGCAGTTCTTC.

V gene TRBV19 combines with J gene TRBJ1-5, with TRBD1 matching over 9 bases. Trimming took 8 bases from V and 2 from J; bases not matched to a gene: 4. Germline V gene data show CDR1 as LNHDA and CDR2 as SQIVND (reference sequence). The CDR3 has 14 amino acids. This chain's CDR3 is CASWDRVGNQPQHF. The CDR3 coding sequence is TGTGCCAGTTGGGACAGGGTAGGCAATCAGCCCCAGCATTTT.

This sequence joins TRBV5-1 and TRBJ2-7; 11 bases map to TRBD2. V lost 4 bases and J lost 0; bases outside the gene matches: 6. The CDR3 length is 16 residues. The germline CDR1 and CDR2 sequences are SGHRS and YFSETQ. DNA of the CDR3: TGCGCCAGCAGCCCAGAAGGACTAGCGGGCTCCTACGAGCAGTACTTC. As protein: CASSPEGLAGSYEQYF.

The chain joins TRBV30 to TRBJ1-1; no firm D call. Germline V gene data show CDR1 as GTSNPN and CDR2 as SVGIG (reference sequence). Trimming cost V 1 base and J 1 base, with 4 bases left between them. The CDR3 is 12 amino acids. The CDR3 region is CAWSGGNTEAFF. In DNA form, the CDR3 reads TGTGCCTGGAGTGGAGGGAACACTGAAGCTTTCTTT.

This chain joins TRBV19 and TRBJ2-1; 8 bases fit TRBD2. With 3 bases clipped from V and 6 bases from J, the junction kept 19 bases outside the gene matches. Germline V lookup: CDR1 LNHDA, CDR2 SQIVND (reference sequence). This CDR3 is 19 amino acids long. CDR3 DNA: TGTGCCAGTAGTATTGCGGGGGGTACCAGGGTTAGAATTGGCAATGAGCAGTTCTTC. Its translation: CASSIAGGTRVRIGNEQFF. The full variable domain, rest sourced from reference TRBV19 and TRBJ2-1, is DGGITQSPKYLFRKEGQNVTLSCEQNLNHDAMYWYRQDPGQGLRLIYYSQIVNDFQKGDIAEGYSVSREKKESFPLTVTSAQKNPTAFYLCASSIAGGTRVRIGNEQFFGPGTRLTVL.

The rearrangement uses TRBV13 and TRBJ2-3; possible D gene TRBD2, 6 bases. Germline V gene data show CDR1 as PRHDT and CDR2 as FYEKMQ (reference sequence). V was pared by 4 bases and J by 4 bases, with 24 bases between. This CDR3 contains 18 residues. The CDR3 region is CASSSGDWVFPAADTQYF. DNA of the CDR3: TGTGCCAGCAGCTCTGGGGACTGGGTCTTCCCCGCCGCAGATACGCAGTATTTT.